The 7 T cell receptor beta chains in this list originate from one sample, sequenced in a study of blood T cells in healthy people across ages. It was with a sample-barcoded 5' primer and a J-beta primer mix that a second PCR of about 6 to 12 cycles was run. One entry per CDR3 protein results from TCRdb running MiXCR on the 5' RACE reads. Altogether more than 500,000 distinct CDR3 sequences are present, about a quarter being singletons, with the ten largest covering approximately 4%. This sample was also put to use in a study of T cells of mothers and their children.

Sample: blood. The receptors originated from a boy aged 2 to 10 in good health.

The V call is TRBV20-1, the J call TRBJ1-2; no firm D call. V was cut by 5 bases and J by 4 bases, with 11 bases left in between. The CDR3 loop spans 12 amino acids. Germline loops: CDR1 DFQATT, CDR2 SNEGSKA (reference sequence). CDR3 protein: CSAPRATYGYTF. CDR3 DNA sequence: TGCAGTGCTCCGCGGGCGACCTATGGCTACACCTTC.

The CDR3 here is CASSDTSGRPDTQYF. The CDR3 DNA follows: TGTGCCAGCAGTGATACCTCCGGGAGACCAGATACGCAGTATTTT. J is TRBJ2-3 and V is TRBV2; possibly TRBD2 for D (6 bases). CDR1 and CDR2 (germline): SNHLY, FYNNEI. The germline V and J ends were trimmed by 3 bases and 4 bases, with 14 bases remaining between them. The CDR3 runs 15 residues.

The sample holds a few counts of this clonotype. The V and J genes are TRBV7-2 and TRBJ2-1; 13 bases map to TRBD2. The germline gives CDR1 SGHTA, CDR2 FQGNSA. The CDR3 runs 19 residues. Trimming cost V 3 bases and J 0 bases; bases outside gene matches: 8. The CDR3 coding sequence is TGTGCCAGCAGCTTTACCGGACTAGCGGGAGCCAACTCCTACAATGAGCAGTTCTTC. Protein product: CASSFTGLAGANSYNEQFF.

The chain recombines TRBV29-1 with TRBJ2-7; 10 nucleotides agree with TRBD2. The end of the DNA fits TRBJ2-1 better, so the J call may be wrong. The germline gives CDR1 SQVTM, CDR2 ANQGSEA. CDR3 length: 14 residues. The CDR3 sequence is CSVDPGLALNEQFF. Written as DNA, the CDR3 is TGCAGCGTTGACCCGGGACTAGCGCTTAATGAGCAGTTCTTC.

This clonotype was detected only a few times. J is TRBJ2-1 and V is TRBV3-1, with 10 bases matching TRBD2. J was trimmed by 7 bases and V by 0 bases; bases with no gene match: 3. The CDR3 covers 15 residues. CDR1 LGHDT and CDR2 YNNKEL come from the germline V gene (reference sequence). Here the CDR3 reads CASSQDLAGANEQFF. The CDR3 coding sequence is TGTGCCAGCAGCCAAGATCTAGCGGGAGCTAATGAGCAGTTCTTC.

The genes are TRBV20-1 and TRBJ1-1; D not certain. The V gene's germline CDR1 is DFQATT and CDR2 SNEGSKA (reference sequence). CDR3 length: 13 residues. Trimming left V 3 bases short and J 0 bases short, with 8 bases between. DNA of the CDR3: TGCAGTGCTAGTCAGAAATTGAACACTGAAGCTTTCTTT. Protein sequence: CSASQKLNTEAFF.

V is TRBV7-9 and J is TRBJ2-5; 7 positions agree with TRBD2. The last part of the DNA fits TRBJ2-1 better; the J call may be wrong. CDR1 is SEHNR, CDR2 FQNEAQ, per germline (reference sequence). This CDR3 is 12 amino acids long. The CDR3 coding sequence is TGTGCCAGCAGCACGGGAGCGGGAGAGCAGTTCTTC. Protein sequence: CASSTGAGEQFF.